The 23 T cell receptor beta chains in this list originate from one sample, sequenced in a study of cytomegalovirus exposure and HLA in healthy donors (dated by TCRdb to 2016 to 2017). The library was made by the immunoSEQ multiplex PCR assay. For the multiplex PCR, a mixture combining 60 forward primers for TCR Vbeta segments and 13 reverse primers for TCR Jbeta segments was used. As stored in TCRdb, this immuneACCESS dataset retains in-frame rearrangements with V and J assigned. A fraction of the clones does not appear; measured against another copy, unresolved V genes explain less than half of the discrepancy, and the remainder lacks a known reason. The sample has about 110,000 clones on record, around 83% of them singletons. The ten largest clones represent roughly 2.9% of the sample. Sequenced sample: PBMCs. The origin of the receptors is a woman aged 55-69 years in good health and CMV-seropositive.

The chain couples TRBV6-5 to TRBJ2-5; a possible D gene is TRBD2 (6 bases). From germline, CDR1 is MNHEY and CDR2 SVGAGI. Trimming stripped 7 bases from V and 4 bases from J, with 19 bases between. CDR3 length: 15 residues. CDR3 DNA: TGTGCCAGCACTTCGACTAGTGGGCTCATAGAGACCCAGTACTTC. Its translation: CASTSTSGLIETQYF.

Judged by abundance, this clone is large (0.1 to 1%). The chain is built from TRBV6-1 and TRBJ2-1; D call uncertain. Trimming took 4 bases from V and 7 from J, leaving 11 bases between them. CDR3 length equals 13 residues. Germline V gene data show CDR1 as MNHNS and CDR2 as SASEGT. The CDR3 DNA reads TGTGCCAGCAGTGCCACTAATTTAAATGAGCAGTTCTTC. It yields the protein CASSATNLNEQFF.

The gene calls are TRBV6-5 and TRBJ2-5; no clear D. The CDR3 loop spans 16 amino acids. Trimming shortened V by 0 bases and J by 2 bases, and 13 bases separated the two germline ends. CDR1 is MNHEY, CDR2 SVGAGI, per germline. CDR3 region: CASSYSTGGSQETQYF. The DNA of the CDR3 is TGTGCCAGCAGTTACTCGACGGGTGGCAGTCAAGAGACCCAGTACTTC.

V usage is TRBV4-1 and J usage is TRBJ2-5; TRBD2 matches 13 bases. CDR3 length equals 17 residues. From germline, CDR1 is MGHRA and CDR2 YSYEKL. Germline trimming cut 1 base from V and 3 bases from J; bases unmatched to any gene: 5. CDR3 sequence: CASSQGRTSGGKETQYF. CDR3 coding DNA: TGCGCCAGCAGCCAAGGACGGACTAGCGGGGGTAAAGAGACCCAGTACTTC.

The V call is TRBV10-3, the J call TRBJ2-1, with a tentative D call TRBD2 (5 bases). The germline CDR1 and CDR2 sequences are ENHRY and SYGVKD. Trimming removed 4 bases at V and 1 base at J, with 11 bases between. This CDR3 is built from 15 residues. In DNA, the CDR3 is TGTGCCATCAGTGGACGGACTTCTTCCTACAATGAGCAGTTCTTC. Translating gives CAISGRTSSYNEQFF.

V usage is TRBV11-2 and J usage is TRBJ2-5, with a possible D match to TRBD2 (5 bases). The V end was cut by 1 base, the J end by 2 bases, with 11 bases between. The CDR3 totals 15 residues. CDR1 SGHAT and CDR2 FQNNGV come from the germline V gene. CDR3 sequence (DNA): TGTGCCAGCAGCTTAGCCCGGGATTTACAAGAGACCCAGTACTTC. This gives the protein CASSLARDLQETQYF.

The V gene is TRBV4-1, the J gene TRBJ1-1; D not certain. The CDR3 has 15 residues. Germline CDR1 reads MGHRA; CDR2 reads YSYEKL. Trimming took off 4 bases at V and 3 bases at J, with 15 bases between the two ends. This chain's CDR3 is CASSPRDLGDTEAFF. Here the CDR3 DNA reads TGCGCCAGCAGCCCCCGGGATCTCGGGGACACTGAAGCTTTCTTT.

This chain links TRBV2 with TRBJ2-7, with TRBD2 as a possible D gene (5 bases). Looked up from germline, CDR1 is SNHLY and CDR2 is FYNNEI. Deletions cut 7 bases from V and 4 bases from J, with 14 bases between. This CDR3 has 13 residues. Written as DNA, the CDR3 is TGTGCCAGCACCCCAAGGACTTTATACGAGCAGTACTTC. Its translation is CASTPRTLYEQYF.

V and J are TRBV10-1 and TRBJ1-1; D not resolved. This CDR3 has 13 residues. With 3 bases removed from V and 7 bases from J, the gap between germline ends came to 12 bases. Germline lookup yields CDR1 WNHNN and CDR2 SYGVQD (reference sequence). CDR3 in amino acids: CASSDHTEFEAFF. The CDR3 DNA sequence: TGCGCCAGCAGTGATCACACAGAATTTGAAGCTTTCTTT.

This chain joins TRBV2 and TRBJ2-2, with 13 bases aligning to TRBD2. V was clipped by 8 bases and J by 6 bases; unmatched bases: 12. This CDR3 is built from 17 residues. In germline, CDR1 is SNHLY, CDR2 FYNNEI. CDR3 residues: CASGGLAGEGLAGELFF. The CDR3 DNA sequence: TGTGCCAGCGGCGGACTAGCGGGAGAGGGTCTGGCCGGGGAGCTGTTTTTT.

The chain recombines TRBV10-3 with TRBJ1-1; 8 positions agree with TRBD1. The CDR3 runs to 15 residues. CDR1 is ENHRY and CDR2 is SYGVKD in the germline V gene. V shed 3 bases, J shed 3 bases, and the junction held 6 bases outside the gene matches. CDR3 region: CAISEAGQEDTEAFF. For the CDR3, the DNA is TGTGCCATCAGTGAAGCGGGACAGGAGGACACTGAAGCTTTCTTT.

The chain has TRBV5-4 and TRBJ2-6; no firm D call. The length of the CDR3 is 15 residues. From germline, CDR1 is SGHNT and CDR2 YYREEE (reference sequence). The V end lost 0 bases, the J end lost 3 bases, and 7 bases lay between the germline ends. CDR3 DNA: TGTGCCAGCAGCTTGGGGCTCCTTGGGGCCAACGTCCTGACTTTC. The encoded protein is CASSLGLLGANVLTF.

The chain's CDR3 is CASSRGQGNYEQYF. CDR3 coding DNA: TGTGCCAGCTCCCGGGGACAGGGAAACTACGAGCAGTACTTC. The J gene is TRBJ2-7, the V gene TRBV18; 9 bases are shared with TRBD1. CDR1 and CDR2 (germline): KGHSH, LQKENI. After removal of 6 bases from V and 3 bases from J, the junction contained 6 bases not matched to a gene. The CDR3 spans 14 residues.

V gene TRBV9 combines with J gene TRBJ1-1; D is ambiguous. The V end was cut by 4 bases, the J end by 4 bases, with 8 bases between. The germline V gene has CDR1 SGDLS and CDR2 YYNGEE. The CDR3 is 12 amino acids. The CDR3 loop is CASSSSSTEAFF. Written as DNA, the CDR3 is TGTGCCAGCAGCAGCTCGAGCACTGAAGCTTTCTTT.

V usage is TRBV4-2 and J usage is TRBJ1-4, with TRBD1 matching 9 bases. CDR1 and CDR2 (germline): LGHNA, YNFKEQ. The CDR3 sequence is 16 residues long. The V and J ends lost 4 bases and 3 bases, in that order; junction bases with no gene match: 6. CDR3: CASSRVTGGSNEKLFF. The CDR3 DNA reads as TGTGCCAGCAGCCGCGTAACAGGGGGCTCTAATGAAAAACTGTTTTTT.

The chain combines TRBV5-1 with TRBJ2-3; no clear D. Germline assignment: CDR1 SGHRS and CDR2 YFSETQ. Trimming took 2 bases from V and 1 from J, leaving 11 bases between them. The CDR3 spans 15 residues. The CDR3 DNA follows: TGCGCCAGCAGCTTAGGTCTGACTGGCACAGATACGCAGTATTTT. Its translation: CASSLGLTGTDTQYF. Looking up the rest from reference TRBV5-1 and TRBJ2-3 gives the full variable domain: KAGVTQTPRYLIKTRGQQVTLSCSPISGHRSVSWYQQTPGQGLQFLFEYFSETQRNKGNFPGRFSGRQFSNSRSEMNVSTLELGDSALYLCASSLGLTGTDTQYFGPGTRLTVL.

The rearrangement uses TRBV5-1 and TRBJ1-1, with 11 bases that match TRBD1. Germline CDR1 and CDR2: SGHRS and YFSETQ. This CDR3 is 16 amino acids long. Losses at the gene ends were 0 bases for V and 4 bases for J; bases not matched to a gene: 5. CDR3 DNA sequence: TGCGCCAGCAGCTTGGACGGACAGGGGGCGGGCACTGAAGCTTTCTTT. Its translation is CASSLDGQGAGTEAFF.

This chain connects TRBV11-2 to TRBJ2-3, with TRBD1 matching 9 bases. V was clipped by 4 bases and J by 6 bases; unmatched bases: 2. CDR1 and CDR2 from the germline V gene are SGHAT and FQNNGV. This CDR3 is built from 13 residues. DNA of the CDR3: TGTGCCAGCAGCTCTGGACAGGGGGATACGCAGTATTTT. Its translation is CASSSGQGDTQYF.

The DNA for the CDR3 is TGTGCCAGCAGCTCGAGTCTTCAAGAGACCCAGTACTTC. Amino acid sequence: CASSSSLQETQYF. V is TRBV7-3 and J is TRBJ2-5; D is uncertain. V gave up 4 bases and J gave up 2 bases, with 8 bases separating them. Germline-derived CDR1 and CDR2 are SGHTA and FQGTGA. This CDR3 has 13 residues. Supplemented by reference TRBV7-3 and TRBJ2-5, the full variable domain reads GAGVSQTPSNKVTEKGKYVELRCDPISGHTALYWYRQSLGQGPEFLIYFQGTGAADDSGLPNDRFFAVRPEGSVSTLKIQRTERGDSAVYLCASSSSLQETQYFGPGTRLLVL.

The DNA for the CDR3 is TGTGCCAGCAGTCCCTTACTAAGAGGGCCATTTGAGCAGTTCTTC. Translated: CASSPLLRGPFEQFF. This rearrangement joins TRBV28 to TRBJ2-1, with a possible D match to TRBD2 (5 bases). The germline V and J ends were trimmed by 5 bases and 9 bases, with 20 bases remaining between them. This CDR3 comprises 15 residues. Germline V gene sequence: CDR1 MDHEN, CDR2 SYDVKM.

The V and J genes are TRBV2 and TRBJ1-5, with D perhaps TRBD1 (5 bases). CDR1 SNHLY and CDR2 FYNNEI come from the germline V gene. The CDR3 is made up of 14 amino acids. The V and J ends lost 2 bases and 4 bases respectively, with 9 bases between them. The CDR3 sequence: CASSERAGNQPQHF. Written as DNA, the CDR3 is TGTGCCAGCAGTGAAAGGGCAGGGAATCAGCCCCAGCATTTT. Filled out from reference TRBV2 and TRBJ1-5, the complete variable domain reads EPEVTQTPSHQVTQMGQEVILRCVPISNHLYFYWYRQILGQKVEFLVSFYNNEISEKSEIFDDQFSVERPDGSNFTLKIRSTKLEDSAMYFCASSERAGNQPQHFGDGTRLSIL.

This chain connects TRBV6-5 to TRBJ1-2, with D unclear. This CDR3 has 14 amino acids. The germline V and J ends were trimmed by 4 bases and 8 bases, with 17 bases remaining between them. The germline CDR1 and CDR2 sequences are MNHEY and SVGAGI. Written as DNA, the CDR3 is TGTGCCAGCAGTTTGAGGTTTGGTACTTCCGGCTACACCTTC. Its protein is CASSLRFGTSGYTF.

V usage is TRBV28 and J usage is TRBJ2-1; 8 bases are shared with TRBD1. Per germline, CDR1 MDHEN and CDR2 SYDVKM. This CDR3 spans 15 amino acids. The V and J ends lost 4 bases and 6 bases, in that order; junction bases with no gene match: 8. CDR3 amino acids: CASSSRGTGRNEQFF. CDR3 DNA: TGTGCCAGCAGTTCCCGTGGGACAGGTCGCAATGAGCAGTTCTTC.